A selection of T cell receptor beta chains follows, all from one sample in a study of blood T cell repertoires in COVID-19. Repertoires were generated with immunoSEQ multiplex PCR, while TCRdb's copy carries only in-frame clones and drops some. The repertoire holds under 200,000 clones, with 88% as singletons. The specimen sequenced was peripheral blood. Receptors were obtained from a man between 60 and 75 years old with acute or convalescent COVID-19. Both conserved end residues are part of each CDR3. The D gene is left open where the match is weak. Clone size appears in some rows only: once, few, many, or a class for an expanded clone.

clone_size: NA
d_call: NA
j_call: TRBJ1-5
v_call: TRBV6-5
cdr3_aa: CASSSRQRGNQPQHF
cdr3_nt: TGTGCCAGCAGTTCCCGACAGCGTGGCAATCAGCCCCAGCATTTT

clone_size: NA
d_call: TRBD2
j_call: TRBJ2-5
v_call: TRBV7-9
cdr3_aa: CASSGGGVQETQYF
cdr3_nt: TGTGCCAGCAGCGGCGGGGGGGTCCAAGAGACCCAGTACTTC

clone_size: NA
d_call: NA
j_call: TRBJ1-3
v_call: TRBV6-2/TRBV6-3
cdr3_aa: CASSEGGILSGNTIYF
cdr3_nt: TGTGCCAGCAGCGAAGGAGGGATATTGAGTGGAAACACCATATATTTT

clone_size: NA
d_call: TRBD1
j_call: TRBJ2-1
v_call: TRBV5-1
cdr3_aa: CASSLAGTGGYSEQFF
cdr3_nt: TGCGCCAGCAGCTTGGCCGGAACAGGGGGTTATAGTGAGCAGTTCTTC

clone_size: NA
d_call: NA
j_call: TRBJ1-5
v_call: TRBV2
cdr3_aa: CASSEWQGGQPQHF
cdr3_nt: TGTGCCAGCAGTGAATGGCAGGGAGGTCAGCCCCAGCATTTT

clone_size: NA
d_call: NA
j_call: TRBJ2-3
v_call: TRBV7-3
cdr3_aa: CASSLSGSFTDTQYF
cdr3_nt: TGTGCCAGCAGCTTATCGGGGAGCTTCACAGATACGCAGTATTTT

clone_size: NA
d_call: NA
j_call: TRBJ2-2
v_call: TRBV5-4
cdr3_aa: CASSQTGNTGELFF
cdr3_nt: TGTGCCAGCAGCCAGACAGGGAACACCGGGGAGCTGTTTTTT

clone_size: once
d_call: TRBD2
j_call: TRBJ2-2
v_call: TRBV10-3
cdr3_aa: CATRTSGGAELLTGELFF
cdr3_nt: TGTGCCACCAGGACTAGCGGGGGGGCCGAGTTATTAACCGGGGAGCTGTTTTTT

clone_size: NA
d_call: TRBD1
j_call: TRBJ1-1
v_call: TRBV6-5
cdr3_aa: CASSSRYRGTEAFF
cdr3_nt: TGTGCCAGCAGTTCCAGGTACAGGGGGACTGAAGCTTTCTTT

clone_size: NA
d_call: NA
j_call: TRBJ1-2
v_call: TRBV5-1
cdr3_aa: CASSLDAGAYGYTF
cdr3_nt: TGCGCCAGCAGCTTGGATGCAGGGGCCTATGGCTACACCTTC

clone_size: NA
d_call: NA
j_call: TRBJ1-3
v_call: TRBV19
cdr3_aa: CASSAGRGSGNTIYF
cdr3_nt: TGTGCCAGTAGTGCGGGGAGAGGCTCTGGAAACACCATATATTTT

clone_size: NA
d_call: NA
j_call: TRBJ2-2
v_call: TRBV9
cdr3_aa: CASSTQVDTGELFF
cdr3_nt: TGTGCCAGCAGCACCCAAGTAGACACCGGGGAGCTGTTTTTT

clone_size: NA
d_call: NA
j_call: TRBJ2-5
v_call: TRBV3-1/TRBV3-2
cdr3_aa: CASSQDLGGETQYF
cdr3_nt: TGTGCCAGCAGCCAAGATCTTGGGGGGGAGACCCAGTACTTC

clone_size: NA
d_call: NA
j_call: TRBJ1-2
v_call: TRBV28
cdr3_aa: CASSLVGSNYGYTF
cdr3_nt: TGTGCCAGCAGTTTAGTAGGGAGTAACTATGGCTACACCTTC

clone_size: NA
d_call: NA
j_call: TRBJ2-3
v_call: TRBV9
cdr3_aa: CASSVGGSPDTQYF
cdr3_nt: TGTGCCAGCAGCGTGGGTGGGAGTCCAGATACGCAGTATTTT

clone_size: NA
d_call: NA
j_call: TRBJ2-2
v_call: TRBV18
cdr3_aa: CASSREQGRINTGELFF
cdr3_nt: TGTGCCAGCTCACGAGAGCAGGGGAGAATAAACACCGGGGAGCTGTTTTTT

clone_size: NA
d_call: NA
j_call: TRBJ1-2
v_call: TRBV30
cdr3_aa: CAWKGGNYGYTF
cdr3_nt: TGTGCCTGGAAGGGGGGGAACTATGGCTACACCTTC

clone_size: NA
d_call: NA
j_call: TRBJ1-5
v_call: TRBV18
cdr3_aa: CASSRLEVNQPQHF
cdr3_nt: TGTGCCAGCTCACGGCTTGAGGTAAACCAGCCCCAGCATTTT

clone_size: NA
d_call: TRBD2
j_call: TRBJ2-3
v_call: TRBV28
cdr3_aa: CASSPRVGRRRDTQYF
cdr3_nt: TGTGCCAGCAGTCCCCGAGTCGGGAGGCGGAGAGATACGCAGTATTTT

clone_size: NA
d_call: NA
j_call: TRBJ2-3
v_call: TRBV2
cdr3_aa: CASSVGGSSFTDTQYF
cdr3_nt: TGTGCCAGCAGTGTTGGGGGGTCTTCCTTCACAGATACGCAGTATTTT

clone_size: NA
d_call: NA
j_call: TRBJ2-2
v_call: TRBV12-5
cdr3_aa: CASMEAGELFF
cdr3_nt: TGTGCTAGTATGGAGGCCGGGGAGCTGTTTTTT

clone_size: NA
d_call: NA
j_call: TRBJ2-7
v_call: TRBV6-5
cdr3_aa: CASSYKRVNLYEQYF
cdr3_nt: TGTGCCAGCAGTTACAAGCGGGTCAACCTCTACGAGCAGTACTTC

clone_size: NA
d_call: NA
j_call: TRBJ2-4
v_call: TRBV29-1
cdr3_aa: CSVAEVGLNIQYF
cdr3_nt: TGCAGCGTTGCGGAGGTCGGTCTGAACATTCAGTACTTC

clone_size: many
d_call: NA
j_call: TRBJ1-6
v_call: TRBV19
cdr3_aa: CASRRQQSSYNSPLHF
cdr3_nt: TGTGCCAGTAGGCGACAGCAAAGCTCCTATAATTCACCCCTCCACTTT

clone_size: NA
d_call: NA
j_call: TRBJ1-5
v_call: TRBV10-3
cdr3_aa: CAISETGTQPQHF
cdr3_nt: TGTGCCATCAGTGAGACAGGGACGCAGCCCCAGCATTTT

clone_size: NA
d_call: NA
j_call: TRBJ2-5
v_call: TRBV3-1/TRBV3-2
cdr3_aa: CDSSQRTGLSQETQYF
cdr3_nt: TGTGACAGCAGCCAACGGACGGGACTTAGTCAAGAGACCCAGTACTTC

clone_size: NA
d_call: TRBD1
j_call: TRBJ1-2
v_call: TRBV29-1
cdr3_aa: CSVDRGEHGYTF
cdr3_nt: TGCAGCGTTGACAGGGGGGAGCATGGCTACACCTTC

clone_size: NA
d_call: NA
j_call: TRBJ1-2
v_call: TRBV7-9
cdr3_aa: CASSPRGGWSYGYTF
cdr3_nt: TGTGCCAGCAGCCCCCGAGGAGGTTGGAGTTATGGCTACACCTTC

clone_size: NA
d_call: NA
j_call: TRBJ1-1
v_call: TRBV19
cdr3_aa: CASKFPGTEAFF
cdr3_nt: TGTGCCAGTAAGTTCCCGGGGACTGAAGCTTTCTTT

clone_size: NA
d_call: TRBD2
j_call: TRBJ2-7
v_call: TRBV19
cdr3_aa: CASSEQGLAGYHEQYF
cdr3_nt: TGTGCCAGTAGCGAGCAGGGGCTAGCGGGATACCACGAGCAGTACTTC

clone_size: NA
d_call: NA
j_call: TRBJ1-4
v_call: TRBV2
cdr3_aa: CATGQSNEKLFF
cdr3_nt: TGTGCCACAGGACAGTCTAATGAAAAACTGTTTTTT

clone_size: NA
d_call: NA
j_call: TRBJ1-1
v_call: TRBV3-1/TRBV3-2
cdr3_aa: CASSQGGLEAFF
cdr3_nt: TGTGCCAGCAGCCAAGGGGGGCTTGAAGCTTTCTTT

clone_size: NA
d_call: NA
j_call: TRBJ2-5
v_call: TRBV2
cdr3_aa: CASSGRVQETQYF
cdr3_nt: TGTGCCAGCAGTGGGCGGGTACAAGAGACCCAGTACTTC

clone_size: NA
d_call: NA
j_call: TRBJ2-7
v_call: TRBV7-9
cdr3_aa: CASSKHTGPSEQYF
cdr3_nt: TGTGCCAGCAGCAAGCACACAGGGCCCTCCGAGCAGTACTTC

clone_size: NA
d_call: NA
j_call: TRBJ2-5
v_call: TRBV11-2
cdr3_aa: CASSSQSQRDQETQYF
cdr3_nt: TGTGCCAGCAGCTCTCAAAGCCAGCGGGACCAAGAGACCCAGTACTTC

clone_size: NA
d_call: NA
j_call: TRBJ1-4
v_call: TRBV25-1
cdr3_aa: CASSDPRQRNEKLFF
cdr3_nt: TGTGCCAGCAGTGATCCGAGACAGCGTAATGAAAAACTGTTTTTT

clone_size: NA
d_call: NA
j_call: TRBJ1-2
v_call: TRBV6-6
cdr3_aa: CASSRPTSQAGYTF
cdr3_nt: TGTGCCAGCAGCCGACCGACATCTCAAGCTGGCTACACCTTC

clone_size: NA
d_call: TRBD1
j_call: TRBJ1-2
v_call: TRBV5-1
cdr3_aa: CASSLDGQGIYGYTF
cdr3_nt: TGCGCCAGCAGCTTGGACGGACAGGGGATATATGGCTACACCTTC

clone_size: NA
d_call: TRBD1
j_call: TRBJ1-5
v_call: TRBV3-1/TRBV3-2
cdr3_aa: CASSLGQGGQPQHF
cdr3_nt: TGTGCCAGCAGCCTGGGACAGGGAGGTCAGCCCCAGCATTTT

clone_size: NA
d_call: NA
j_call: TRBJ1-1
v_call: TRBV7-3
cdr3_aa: CASSLIGGNTEAFF
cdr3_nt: TGTGCCAGCAGCTTAATAGGCGGCAACACTGAAGCTTTCTTT

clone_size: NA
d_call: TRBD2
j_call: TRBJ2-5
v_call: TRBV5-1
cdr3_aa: CASSLSSGRGETQYF
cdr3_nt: TGCGCCAGCAGCTTGTCTAGCGGGAGGGGAGAGACCCAGTACTTC

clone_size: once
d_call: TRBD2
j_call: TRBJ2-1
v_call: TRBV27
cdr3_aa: CASSSGTSGNYNEQFF
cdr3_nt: TGTGCCAGCAGTTCCGGGACTAGCGGGAACTACAATGAGCAGTTCTTC

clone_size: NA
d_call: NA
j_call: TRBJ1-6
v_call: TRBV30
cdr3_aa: CAWRDRLSPLHF
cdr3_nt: TGTGCCTGGAGAGACAGGCTATCACCCCTCCACTTT

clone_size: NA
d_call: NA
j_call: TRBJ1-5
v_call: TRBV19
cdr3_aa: CASNRVHQPQHF
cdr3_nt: TGTGCCAGTAACAGGGTCCATCAGCCCCAGCATTTT